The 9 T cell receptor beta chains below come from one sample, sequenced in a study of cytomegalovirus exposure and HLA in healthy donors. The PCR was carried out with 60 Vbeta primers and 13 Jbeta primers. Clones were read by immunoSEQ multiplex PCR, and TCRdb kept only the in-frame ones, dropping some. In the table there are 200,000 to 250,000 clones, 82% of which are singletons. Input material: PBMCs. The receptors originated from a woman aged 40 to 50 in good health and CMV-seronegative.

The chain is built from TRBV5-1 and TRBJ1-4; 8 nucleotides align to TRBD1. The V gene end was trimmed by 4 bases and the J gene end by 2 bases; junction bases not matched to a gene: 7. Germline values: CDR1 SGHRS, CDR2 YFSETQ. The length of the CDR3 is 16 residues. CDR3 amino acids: CASSLRGRLTNEKLFF. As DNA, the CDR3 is TGCGCCAGCAGCCTCAGGGGGCGATTGACTAATGAAAAACTGTTTTTT.

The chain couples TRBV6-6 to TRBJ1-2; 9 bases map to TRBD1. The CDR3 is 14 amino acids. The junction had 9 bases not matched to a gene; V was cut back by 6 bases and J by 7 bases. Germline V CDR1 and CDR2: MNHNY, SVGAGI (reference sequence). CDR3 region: CASSPGQGLAGYTF. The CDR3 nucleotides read TGTGCCAGCAGCCCGGGACAGGGATTAGCTGGCTACACCTTC.

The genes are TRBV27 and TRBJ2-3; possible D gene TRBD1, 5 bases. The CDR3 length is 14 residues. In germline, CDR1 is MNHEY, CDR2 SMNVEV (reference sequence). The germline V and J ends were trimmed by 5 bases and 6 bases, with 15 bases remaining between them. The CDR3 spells CASSNLGVQDTQYF. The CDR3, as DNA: TGTGCCAGCAGTAATTTAGGGGTCCAGGATACGCAGTATTTT.

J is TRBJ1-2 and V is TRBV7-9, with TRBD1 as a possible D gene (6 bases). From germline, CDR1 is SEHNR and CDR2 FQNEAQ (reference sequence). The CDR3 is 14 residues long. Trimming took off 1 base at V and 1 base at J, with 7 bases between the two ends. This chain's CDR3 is CASSLVGGNYGYTF. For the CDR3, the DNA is TGTGCCAGCAGCTTAGTAGGGGGTAACTATGGCTACACCTTC.

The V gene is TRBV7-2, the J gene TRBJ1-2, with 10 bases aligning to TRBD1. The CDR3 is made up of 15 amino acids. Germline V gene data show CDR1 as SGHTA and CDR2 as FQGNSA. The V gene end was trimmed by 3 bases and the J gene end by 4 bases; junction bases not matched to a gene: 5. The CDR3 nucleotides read TGTGCCAGCAGCTTGACAGGGGGCCGGGGCTATGGCTACACCTTC. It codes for CASSLTGGRGYGYTF.

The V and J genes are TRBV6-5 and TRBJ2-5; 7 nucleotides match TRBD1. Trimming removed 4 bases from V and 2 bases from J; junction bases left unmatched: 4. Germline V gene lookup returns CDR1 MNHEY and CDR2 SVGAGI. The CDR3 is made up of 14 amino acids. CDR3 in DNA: TGTGCCAGCAGTTGGGGACAGCCTCAAGAGACCCAGTACTTC. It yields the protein CASSWGQPQETQYF.

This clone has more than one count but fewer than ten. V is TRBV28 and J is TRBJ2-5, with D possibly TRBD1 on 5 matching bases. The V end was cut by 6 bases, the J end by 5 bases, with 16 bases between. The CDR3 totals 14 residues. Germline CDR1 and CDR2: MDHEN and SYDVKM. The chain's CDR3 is CASSPGHLGETQYF. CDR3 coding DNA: TGTGCCAGCAGCCCCGGACACCTAGGGGAGACCCAGTACTTC.

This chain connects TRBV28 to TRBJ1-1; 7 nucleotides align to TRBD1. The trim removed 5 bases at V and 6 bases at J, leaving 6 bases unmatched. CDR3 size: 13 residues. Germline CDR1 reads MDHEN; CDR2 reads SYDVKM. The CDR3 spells CASSLGTAPEAFF. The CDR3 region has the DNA TGTGCCAGCAGTCTAGGGACAGCCCCTGAAGCTTTCTTT.

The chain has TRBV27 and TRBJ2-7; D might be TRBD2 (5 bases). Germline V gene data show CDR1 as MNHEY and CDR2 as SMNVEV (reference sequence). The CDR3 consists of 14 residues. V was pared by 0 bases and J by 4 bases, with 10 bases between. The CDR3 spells CASSLSSGNYEQYF. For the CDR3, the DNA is TGTGCCAGCAGTTTATCATCCGGGAATTACGAGCAGTACTTC.